The 14 T cell receptor beta chains below were found in one sample sequenced in a study of T cell repertoires in cytomegalovirus infection (dated by TCRdb to 2018 to 2020). Per the publication, the treatment or condition label means: in vitro stimulation with specific CMV peptide epitopes to enrich CMV-specific T cells. No antigen has been identified for these receptors. Sequencing used an Illumina HiSeq 1500. Starting from the raw public reads, TCRdb applied fastp trimming at Q25, assembled clones with MiXCR and retained in-frame beta chains. Rows are unified per CDR3 protein, each entry keeping the most common DNA and genes. The sample table lists 650,000 to 900,000 distinct CDR3 sequences, about 33% of them with a count of one. The ten top clones hold around 11% of the sample. Specimen: cultured CD8+ T cells from PBMCs, collected from culture after CMV antigen stimulation. These receptor sequences come from a human donor in good health (CMV status not recorded). Some clones in this sample may be carry-over from other donors' samples.

The J gene is TRBJ2-7, the V gene TRBV7-9; TRBD1 matches 8 bases. V trimming: 5 bases; J trimming: 6 bases; junction bases outside the gene matches: 12. Germline CDR1 reads SEHNR; CDR2 reads FQNEAQ (reference sequence). The CDR3 covers 15 residues. CDR3 sequence reads: CASSGPGQGLPEQYF. CDR3 nucleotides: TGTGCCAGCAGCGGCCCAGGACAGGGATTACCCGAGCAGTACTTC.

In the case of this clonotype: Lacking the conserved final phenylalanine or tryptophan, this CDR3 likely reflects a read error. The gene calls are TRBV19 and TRBJ2-1, with D hard to call. Germline values: CDR1 LNHDA, CDR2 SQIVND (reference sequence). The CDR3 runs 17 residues. V was shortened by 1 base and J by 6 bases, with 19 bases between the two germline ends. DNA for the CDR3: TGTGCCAGTAGTATAGTCGCTCAAGGGCCCCCTCGCAATGAGCAGTTCTCC. Translating it yields CASSIVAQGPPRNEQFS.

This clonotype was found a few times. The chain joins TRBV19 to TRBJ1-1, with TRBD1 identical over 7 bases. The CDR3 has 17 amino acids. Unmatched junction bases numbered 14, after V lost 0 bases and J lost 7 bases. The germline gives CDR1 LNHDA, CDR2 SQIVND (reference sequence). This CDR3 is CASSIDWGQIERGEAFF. As DNA, the CDR3 is TGTGCCAGTAGTATAGATTGGGGACAGATTGAACGTGGTGAAGCTTTCTTT.

This clonotype was counted only a few times. This chain uses TRBV10-3 with TRBJ2-1, with 10 bases identical to TRBD2. The ends lost 2 bases at V and 8 bases at J; junction bases unmatched: 12. The CDR3 is 17 residues long. Germline V gives CDR1 ENHRY, CDR2 SYGVKD. CDR3 residues: CAISEPTSGEGLDEQFF. The DNA of the CDR3 is TGTGCCATCAGTGAGCCCACTAGCGGGGAAGGTCTCGATGAGCAGTTCTTC.

This clonotype was seen only a few times. The J gene is TRBJ2-3, the V gene TRBV6-2 or TRBV6-3; TRBD1 matches at 12 bases. CDR1 is MNHEY and CDR2 is SVGEGT in the germline V gene. CDR3 length equals 16 residues. V shed 5 bases, J shed 6 bases, and the junction held 9 bases outside the gene matches. The CDR3 DNA reads TGTGCCAGCAGTCTCTGGGACAGGGGGCGAGAGGATACGCAGTATTTT. Its protein is CASSLWDRGREDTQYF.

This clonotype was counted only a few times. V and J are TRBV29-1 and TRBJ2-3, with D perhaps matching TRBD1 (6 bases). The germline CDR1 and CDR2 sequences are SQVTM and ANQGSEA. V lost 1 base, J lost 2 bases, and 13 bases lay in between. The CDR3 runs 15 residues. The chain's CDR3 is CSVEGTGPYTDTQYF. CDR3 in DNA: TGCAGCGTTGAAGGTACAGGGCCGTACACAGATACGCAGTATTTT.

This clonotype was seen just once. This chain links TRBV20-1 with TRBJ2-1; D gene uncertain. Germline V gene data show CDR1 as DFQATT and CDR2 as SNEGSKA (reference sequence). The CDR3 has 15 residues. Trimming pared 0 bases from V and 1 base from J, leaving 10 bases between. The DNA of the CDR3 is TGCAGTGCTAGAGATCAAGGCGATTCCTACAATGAGCAGTTCTTC. It is translated as CSARDQGDSYNEQFF.

This rearrangement joins TRBV27 to TRBJ2-5, with a possible D match to TRBD1 (5 bases). The germline V gene has CDR1 MNHEY and CDR2 SMNVEV (reference sequence). The CDR3 runs to 15 residues. The V end lost 0 bases, the J end lost 6 bases, and 14 bases lay between the germline ends. The CDR3 DNA reads as TGTGCCAGCAGTTTATCAAGGGGCGGTGAAAAGACCCAGTACTTC. It codes for CASSLSRGGEKTQYF.

V usage is TRBV28 and J usage is TRBJ1-5; D may be TRBD1 (5 bases). There are 17 residues in the CDR3. Trimming left V 1 base short and J 0 bases short, with 13 bases between. The germline gives CDR1 MDHEN, CDR2 SYDVKM. CDR3 amino acids: CASSLYGTDYSNQPQHF. CDR3 DNA sequence: TGTGCCAGCAGTTTATATGGGACGGATTATAGCAATCAGCCCCAGCATTTT.

This clonotype showed up just a few times. V and J are TRBV5-4 and TRBJ2-1, with no clear D. The V gene's germline CDR1 is SGHNT and CDR2 YYREEE (reference sequence). The CDR3 covers 11 residues. Between the trimmed V and J ends, which lost 6 bases and 7 bases, there was a span of 8 bases. In DNA form, the CDR3 reads TGTGCCAGCATACATCGGAATGAGCAGTTCTTC. Its translation is CASIHRNEQFF.

The V and J genes are TRBV10-3 and TRBJ2-3; tentative D call: TRBD1 (6 bases). CDR1 and CDR2 (germline): ENHRY, SYGVKD. Trimming removed 8 bases at V and 3 bases at J, with 21 bases between. The CDR3 consists of 16 residues. CDR3 region: CAIGEEQGSRTDTQYF. Here the CDR3 DNA reads TGTGCCATCGGGGAAGAACAGGGAAGTCGGACAGATACGCAGTATTTT.

This clonotype has only a few counts. The chain couples TRBV6-5 to TRBJ2-1; perhaps TRBD1 as D (5 bases). The V gene lost 0 bases and the J gene lost 8 bases, with 20 bases spanning the gap. The germline V gene has CDR1 MNHEY and CDR2 SVGAGI. This CDR3 spans 17 amino acids. The CDR3 bases are TGTGCCAGCAGTTACTCGAAGGGGCCCTTACTCGGGCATGAGCAGTTCTTC. Amino acids: CASSYSKGPLLGHEQFF.

This clonotype was observed a handful of times. The CDR3 region has the DNA TGTGCCAGCAGTTACTCTGGGGACAGGGGGTTCAATGAGCAGTTCTTC. Translation: CASSYSGDRGFNEQFF. V and J are TRBV6-5 and TRBJ2-1; 11 bases map to TRBD1. V lost 0 bases to trimming and J lost 6 bases; unmatched junction nucleotides: 4. Germline V lookup: CDR1 MNHEY, CDR2 SVGAGI. This CDR3 is built from 16 residues.

The V gene is TRBV20-1, the J gene TRBJ2-7, with D perhaps matching TRBD2 (6 bases). CDR1 DFQATT and CDR2 SNEGSKA come from the germline V gene (reference sequence). The CDR3 is 13 amino acids. V lost 5 bases and J lost 1, with 12 bases in between. CDR3 sequence (DNA): TGCAGTGCTTTACCCCGGGAGTCCTACGAGCAGTACGTC. Its protein is CSALPRESYEQYV.